This is a list of T cell receptor beta chains from one sample in a study of shared clonotypes between healthy human individuals. Some clones are missing from TCRdb's copy, which holds only in-frame ones; the method was immunoSEQ multiplex PCR. The data show 2 million to 2.5 million clones, 85% to 95% seen once. The specimen sequenced was naive CD4+ T cells from PBMCs. These receptors were collected from a man younger than 35 in good health. Some clones in this sample may be carry-over from other donors' samples. CDR3s include the opening cysteine and the closing phenylalanine or tryptophan. D genes are given only for firm matches. Clone size is shown for a subset of rows, as once, few, many or a class of expanded clone.

- TRBJ2-5 TRBV20-1 TRBD2 TGCAGTGCTTCGCGGGAGGAGACCCAGTACTTC CSASREETQYF
- TRBJ1-2 TRBV5-1 TRBD1 TGCGCCAGCAGCTTTACCGGGACAGGGACTAGGGGCTACACCTTC CASSFTGTGTRGYTF
- TRBJ1-3 TRBV5-6 - TGTGCCAGCAGCCGCCAGGGGCTCGGAAACACCATATATTTT CASSRQGLGNTIYF
- TRBJ2-3 TRBV5-6 - TGTGCCAGCAGCCCGAACGGTTTAAGGACAGATACGCAGTATTTT CASSPNGLRTDTQYF
- TRBJ2-5 TRBV28 - TGTGCCAGCAGTTTAAGGGCCGGGACCTCTCCTTTGGGGACCCAGTACTTC CASSLRAGTSPLGTQYF
- TRBJ2-1 TRBV5-1 - TGCGCCAGCAGCTTGACGGACCTAGCCGAGCAGTTCTTC CASSLTDLAEQFF
- TRBJ1-2 TRBV28 TRBD1 TGTGCCAGCAGGACCCAACAGGGGGCGCGGGTCAAAGGCTACACCTTC CASRTQQGARVKGYTF
once TRBJ2-1 TRBV7-3 - TGTGCCAGCAGCTTATACAGGGAGGACAATGAGCAGTTCTTC CASSLYREDNEQFF
- TRBJ1-2 TRBV11-2 - TGTGCCAGCAGCTTAGTGGTCGGCGATGGCTACACCTTC CASSLVVGDGYTF
- TRBJ1-3 TRBV7-6 TRBD1 TGTGCCAGCAGCGTGACAGGGGGCGAAAACACCATATATTTT CASSVTGGENTIYF
- TRBJ2-3 TRBV7-2 TRBD2 TGTGCCAGCACCCAAGACTTCGCGGGAGGTGCGCAGTATTTT CASTQDFAGGAQYF
- TRBJ2-1 TRBV28 TRBD2 TGTGCCAGCAGTTTCCTAGCGGGAGGGAATGAGCAGTTCTTC CASSFLAGGNEQFF
- TRBJ1-4 TRBV6-5 - TGTGCCAGCAGTTACTCGTGGCAGGATAATGAAAAACTGTTTTTT CASSYSWQDNEKLFF
- TRBJ1-4 TRBV28 TRBD1 TGTGCCAGCACGCGCGACAGGGGTTGGAATGAAAAACTGTTTTTT CASTRDRGWNEKLFF
- TRBJ2-5 TRBV6-6 TRBD1 TGTGCCAGCAGCTCGACAGGGGAAGAGACCCAGTACTTC CASSSTGEETQYF
once TRBJ2-1 TRBV1 - TGCACCAGCAGCCAAGAGGTCTTCAGGGGGGCGGACAATGAGCAGTTCTTC CTSSQEVFRGADNEQFF
- TRBJ2-1 TRBV12-5 TRBD2 TGTGCTAGTGGTTTGGGCCTAGCGGGAGGCAATGAGCAGTTCTTC CASGLGLAGGNEQFF
- TRBJ2-2 TRBV7-7 - TGTGCCAGCAGCTTAACGGCCCCTGGGGGGGAGCTGTTTTTT CASSLTAPGGELFF
- TRBJ2-1 TRBV18 - TGTGCCAGCTCCACGGGTCTAGAGGATATCAATGAGCAGTTCTTC CASSTGLEDINEQFF
- TRBJ1-1 TRBV2 - TGTGCCAGTGTGCGGGGGGTGAACACTGAAGCTTTCTTT CASVRGVNTEAFF
- TRBJ1-2 TRBV2 TRBD1 TGTGCCAGCAGGCCTGGCCAGGGGGTGGAAAAGGGAAACTATGGCTACACCTTC CASRPGQGVEKGNYGYTF
- TRBJ2-3 TRBV6-5 TRBD1 TGTGCCAGCAGGACAGGGTATTCCACAGATACGCAGTATTTT CASRTGYSTDTQYF
- TRBJ1-1 TRBV11-2 TRBD1 TGTGCCAGCAGCTTAGTGGGCTCCGGGACAGGGGGGACTGAAGCTTTCTTT CASSLVGSGTGGTEAFF
- TRBJ2-4 TRBV28 - TGTGCCAGCATCCCAGGGGGGGACACAAAAAACATTCAGTACTTC CASIPGGDTKNIQYF
- TRBJ1-1 TRBV25-1 TRBD1 TGTGCCAGCAGTCCACCGGGACAGCCCCTTGAAGCTTTCTTT CASSPPGQPLEAFF
- TRBJ2-7 TRBV6-1 TRBD1 TGTGCCAGCTCTGAGAGGACAGGGGGCGCCTACGAGCAGTACTTC CASSERTGGAYEQYF
- TRBJ1-3 TRBV15 - TGTGCCACCTCTAAGAGGGTGAGCTCTGGAAACACCATATATTTT CATSKRVSSGNTIYF
- TRBJ1-5 TRBV10-3 - TGTGCCATCAGCCCCAGGGCAGGGTATGGTCAGCCCCAGCATTTT CAISPRAGYGQPQHF
- TRBJ1-3 TRBV11-2 - TGTGCCAGCAGCCCCGCATCTGGAAACACCATATATTTT CASSPASGNTIYF
- TRBJ1-1 TRBV7-9 TRBD1 TGTGCCAGCAGCCACTCCCCGGACAGGGAAGACACTGAAGCTTTCTTT CASSHSPDREDTEAFF
- TRBJ1-4 TRBV30 - TGTGCCTGGAGTGTAAGGCTTAATGAAAAACTGTTTTTT CAWSVRLNEKLFF
once TRBJ2-1 TRBV28 - TGTGCCAGCAGTACCGGAGGGGCTAAGCATGGTGAGCAGTTCTTC CASSTGGAKHGEQFF
- TRBJ1-5 TRBV30 TRBD1 TGTGCCTGGAGTGCGGACAGGGGGAATCAGCCCCAGCATTTT CAWSADRGNQPQHF
- TRBJ2-1 TRBV7-2 - TGTGCCAGCAGCCCACGCAATGAGCAGTTCTTC CASSPRNEQFF
once TRBJ2-7 TRBV19 TRBD1 TGTGCCAGTGGGGGACAGGGGGCCCACGAGCAGTACTTC CASGGQGAHEQYF